The 8 T cell receptor beta chains below come from one sample, sequenced in a study of T cell responses to AZD1222 COVID-19 vaccine. Method: immunoSEQ multiplex PCR; TCRdb's copy keeps in-frame clones and lacks some. The top ten hold 3.1% of the sample, which has tens of thousands of clones, roughly nine tenths seen once. Sequencing was performed on peripheral blood, taken 28 days after the second AZD1222 dose. The receptors were gathered from an adult who received the AZD1222 COVID-19 vaccine.

The chain carries TRBV6-2 or TRBV6-3 and TRBJ1-1, with D perhaps TRBD1 (6 bases). The germline gives CDR1 MNHEY, CDR2 SVGEGT. This CDR3 has 13 amino acids. The germline V and J ends were trimmed by 0 bases and 6 bases, with 8 bases remaining between them. The CDR3 nucleotides are TGTGCCAGCAGTTACTCCCAGGGGTCTGAAGCTTTCTTT. It encodes CASSYSQGSEAFF.

This chain links TRBV18 with TRBJ2-3, with D unresolved. The CDR3 is 14 residues long. Germline-derived CDR1 and CDR2 are KGHSH and LQKENI. V lost 1 base to trimming and J lost 6 bases, with 11 bases between them. The CDR3 sequence is CASSPRSNEDTQYF. The CDR3 DNA sequence: TGTGCCAGCTCACCACGATCGAACGAGGATACGCAGTATTTT.

The rearrangement uses TRBV6-5 and TRBJ1-1; D gene unclear. CDR1 and CDR2 (germline): MNHEY, SVGAGI. CDR3 size: 15 residues. With 6 bases removed from V and 0 bases from J, the gap between germline ends came to 14 bases. CDR3 residues: CASRSGFRMNTEAFF. The CDR3 DNA reads TGTGCCAGCAGGTCTGGGTTTAGAATGAACACTGAAGCTTTCTTT.

The chain links TRBV5-4 to TRBJ2-5; D may be TRBD1 (7 bases). This CDR3 is built from 15 residues. Trimming removed 2 bases from V and 9 bases from J, with 20 bases in between. In germline, CDR1 is SGHNT, CDR2 YYREEE (reference sequence). As DNA, the CDR3 is TGTGCCAGCAGCTTTGGCGGGGACAGCCAAGGGGCCCAGTACTTC. This gives the protein CASSFGGDSQGAQYF.

The genes are TRBV19 and TRBJ2-7, with 10 nucleotides matching TRBD1. The germline CDR1 and CDR2 sequences are LNHDA and SQIVND (reference sequence). This CDR3 spans 15 amino acids. V shed 2 bases, J shed 6 bases, and the junction held 7 bases outside the gene matches. CDR3 nucleotide sequence: TGTGCCAGTAGTATATATGGGACAGGGGAGGGCGAGCAGTACTTC. As protein: CASSIYGTGEGEQYF.

The chain links TRBV14 to TRBJ2-2, with 12 bases that match TRBD1. The CDR3 has 17 residues. The junction had 9 bases not matched to a gene; V was cut back by 4 bases and J by 6 bases. The germline gives CDR1 SGHDN, CDR2 FVKESK. In DNA, the CDR3 is TGTGCCAGCAGCCCTTTTCCGGGACAGGGGGCAGCCGGGGAGCTGTTTTTT. Encoded protein: CASSPFPGQGAAGELFF.

This sequence joins TRBV7-2 and TRBJ1-6; possibly TRBD1 for D (6 bases). With 8 bases removed from V and 9 bases from J, the gap between germline ends came to 14 bases. This CDR3 comprises 13 residues. CDR1 SGHTA and CDR2 FQGNSA come from the germline V gene. CDR3 amino acids: CASSNREVSPLHF. The DNA for the CDR3 is TGTGCCAGCTCGAACAGGGAGGTTTCACCCCTCCACTTT. Drawing the rest from reference TRBV7-2 and TRBJ1-6, the complete variable domain is GAGVSQSPSNKVTEKGKDVELRCDPISGHTALYWYRQSLGQGLEFLIYFQGNSAPDKSGLPSDRFSAERTGGSVSTLTIQRTQQEDSAVYLCASSNREVSPLHFGNGTRLTVT.

This clone was counted a single time. This rearrangement joins TRBV28 to TRBJ1-5, with a tentative D call TRBD1 (6 bases). V dropped 3 bases and J dropped 9 bases, with 15 bases sitting between them. CDR3 size: 14 residues. The germline V gene encodes CDR1 MDHEN and CDR2 SYDVKM. The CDR3 DNA reads TGTGCCAGCAGTTTGGGGGGGGCCCCCGGGCCCCAGCATTTT. Protein sequence: CASSLGGAPGPQHF.